The 21 T cell receptor beta chains below come from one sample, sequenced in a study of blood T cell repertoires in COVID-19. Using immunoSEQ multiplex PCR, the repertoire was profiled, and TCRdb retains in-frame clones only, with some absent. The sample has 200,000 to 300,000 clones, about 80% seen once; the top ten hold 9.6%. Material: peripheral blood. The receptors come from a woman older than 75 with acute or convalescent COVID-19.

This clone was counted only a few times. The chain links TRBV14 to TRBJ2-5; 8 nucleotides align to TRBD2. Germline CDR1 reads SGHDN; CDR2 reads FVKESK. The CDR3 is 17 residues long. V gave up 0 bases and J gave up 4 bases; unmatched junction bases: 10. CDR3 nucleotides: TGTGCCAGCAGCCAAGATCGGGGGGGGCTTGAAAGAGAGACCCAGTACTTC. Its translation is CASSQDRGGLERETQYF.

The chain is built from TRBV3-1 (or the pseudogene TRBV3-2) and TRBJ2-7, with TRBD2 matching 8 bases. From germline, CDR1 is LGHDT and CDR2 YNNKEL (reference sequence). The length of the CDR3 is 13 residues. V lost 8 bases, J lost 3 bases, and 6 bases stayed unmatched. For the CDR3, the DNA is TGTGCCAGCGCCACCCGGGGGGGCTACGAGCAGTACTTC. Its translation: CASATRGGYEQYF.

V gene TRBV9 combines with J gene TRBJ2-5; D is ambiguous. The CDR3 extends over 13 amino acids. Germline V CDR1 and CDR2: SGDLS, YYNGEE. V gave up 4 bases and J gave up 2 bases, with 9 bases separating them. This chain's CDR3 is CASSISPQETQYF. The CDR3 DNA reads TGTGCCAGCAGCATCAGTCCACAAGAGACCCAGTACTTC. Full variable domain (rest looked up from reference TRBV9 and TRBJ2-5): DSGVTQTPKHLITATGQRVTLRCSPRSGDLSVYWYQQSLDQGLQFLIQYYNGEERAKGNILERFSAQQFPDLHSELNLSSLELGDSALYFCASSISPQETQYFGPGTRLLVL.

This clone appeared once. The V and J genes are TRBV19 and TRBJ2-3; 7 bases agree with TRBD2. J lost 4 bases, V lost 5 bases, and 9 bases had no gene match. Germline V gene lookup returns CDR1 LNHDA and CDR2 SQIVND (reference sequence). This CDR3 spans 15 amino acids. The CDR3 sequence: CASSLLGLNADTQYF. In DNA, the CDR3 is TGTGCCAGTAGTCTTCTGGGACTAAACGCAGATACGCAGTATTTT.

This clone was picked up one time. The chain employs TRBV9 and TRBJ1-1; possibly TRBD1 for D (5 bases). CDR1 and CDR2 (germline): SGDLS, YYNGEE. The ends were cut back, 3 bases at V and 4 bases at J, with 13 bases in the middle. The CDR3 contains 14 residues. CDR3 loop: CASSEGRGGTEAFF. CDR3 sequence (DNA): TGTGCCAGCAGCGAGGGGAGGGGCGGCACTGAAGCTTTCTTT. Supplemented by reference TRBV9 and TRBJ1-1, the full variable domain reads DSGVTQTPKHLITATGQRVTLRCSPRSGDLSVYWYQQSLDQGLQFLIQYYNGEERAKGNILERFSAQQFPDLHSELNLSSLELGDSALYFCASSEGRGGTEAFFGQGTRLTVV.

The chain carries TRBV28 and TRBJ1-5; no definite D call. This CDR3 is 15 amino acids long. CDR1 and CDR2 (germline): MDHEN, SYDVKM. V was shortened by 7 bases and J by 0 bases, with 13 bases between the two germline ends. The CDR3 region is CASTLRDNSNQPQHF. The DNA for the CDR3 is TGTGCCAGCACCCTCCGGGATAATAGCAATCAGCCCCAGCATTTT.

V is TRBV4-2 and J is TRBJ1-2, with 9 bases lining up with TRBD1. Germline V gene sequence: CDR1 LGHNA, CDR2 YNFKEQ. J lost 1 base, V lost 4 bases, and 10 bases had no gene match. This CDR3 has 17 amino acids. Written as DNA, the CDR3 is TGTGCCAGCAGCCCCCCGGGACAGGGTACCTTTAACTATGGCTACACCTTC. The encoded protein is CASSPPGQGTFNYGYTF.

V is TRBV7-9 and J is TRBJ1-3; TRBD1 matches 7 bases. V gave up 2 bases and J gave up 2 bases; unmatched junction bases: 3. Germline V gives CDR1 SEHNR, CDR2 FQNEAQ (reference sequence). This CDR3 has 15 amino acids. CDR3 bases: TGTGCCAGCAGCTTAACAGGGGAGGCTGGAAACACCATATATTTT. It specifies CASSLTGEAGNTIYF.

The chain recombines TRBV19 with TRBJ1-3; 9 bases line up with TRBD1. Germline values: CDR1 LNHDA, CDR2 SQIVND (reference sequence). There are 16 residues in the CDR3. Losses at the gene ends were 5 bases for V and 4 bases for J; bases not matched to a gene: 9. In DNA, the CDR3 is TGTGCCAGTAGTTTCCTACAGGGGGCCGCGGGAAACACCATATATTTT. This gives the protein CASSFLQGAAGNTIYF. Complete variable domain (other parts from reference TRBV19 and TRBJ1-3): DGGITQSPKYLFRKEGQNVTLSCEQNLNHDAMYWYRQDPGQGLRLIYYSQIVNDFQKGDIAEGYSVSREKKESFPLTVTSAQKNPTAFYLCASSFLQGAAGNTIYFGEGSWLTVV.

This clone showed up just a few times. The CDR3 coding sequence is TGCGCCAGCAGCCAAGTGGGACATCCCTATGGCTACACCTTC. This gives the protein CASSQVGHPYGYTF. This rearrangement joins TRBV4-1 to TRBJ1-2, with D possibly TRBD1 on 6 matching bases. Germline CDR1 reads MGHRA; CDR2 reads YSYEKL. This CDR3 has 14 amino acids. Deletions cut 1 base from V and 4 bases from J, with 10 bases between.

The chain joins TRBV30 to TRBJ1-4, with 10 nucleotides matching TRBD1. This CDR3 contains 17 residues. The V and J ends lost 0 bases and 8 bases, in that order; junction bases with no gene match: 12. CDR1 is GTSNPN, CDR2 SVGIG, per germline (reference sequence). The CDR3 sequence is CAWSVTGTGAIREKLFF. In DNA, the CDR3 is TGTGCCTGGAGTGTTACCGGGACAGGGGCCATTAGAGAAAAACTGTTTTTT.

The CDR3 DNA follows: TGCGCCAGCAGCTTAGACAGACTCTCCTACAATGAGCAGTTCTTC. Amino acid sequence: CASSLDRLSYNEQFF. This chain joins TRBV5-1 and TRBJ2-1; maybe TRBD1 (5 bases). The CDR3 loop spans 15 amino acids. V shed 2 bases and J shed 0 bases, with 9 bases lying between them. Germline-derived CDR1 and CDR2 are SGHRS and YFSETQ.

With respect to this clone: At one end, the junction sequence differs from germline, possibly due to a read error. The gene calls are TRBV7-7 and TRBJ2-5, with TRBD1 matching over 9 bases. The CDR3 runs 15 residues. Germline CDR1 reads SSHAT; CDR2 reads FNYEAQ (reference sequence). The CDR3 DNA reads TGTGCTAGCAGCCCCCAGACAGGGGGGGAAGTGACCCAGTACTTC. Its protein product is CASSPQTGGEVTQYF.

This chain links TRBV30 with TRBJ1-1; D possibly corresponds to TRBD1 (5 bases). The CDR3 has 12 amino acids. Germline V CDR1 and CDR2: GTSNPN, SVGIG (reference sequence). V lost 5 bases and J lost 2, with 9 bases in between. CDR3 DNA: TGTGCCTGGCGGGGGGGAAACACTGAAGCTTTCTTT. It encodes CAWRGGNTEAFF.

This chain connects TRBV3-1 (or the pseudogene TRBV3-2) to TRBJ1-6; possibly TRBD1 for D (5 bases). This CDR3 is 14 amino acids long. With 1 base removed from V and 9 bases from J, the gap between germline ends came to 10 bases. The germline gives CDR1 LGHDT, CDR2 YNNKEL (reference sequence). The chain's CDR3 is CASSQAGQTSPLHF. CDR3 bases: TGTGCCAGCAGCCAAGCTGGACAAACTTCACCCCTCCACTTT.

The chain uses TRBV6-5 and TRBJ1-6; 7 nucleotides align to TRBD1. Germline V CDR1 and CDR2: MNHEY, SVGAGI. The CDR3 length is 15 residues. J was trimmed by 7 bases and V by 5 bases; bases with no gene match: 8. CDR3 sequence: CASSTRTGKNSPLHF. The CDR3 DNA is TGTGCCAGCAGTACCCGGACAGGCAAGAATTCACCCCTCCACTTT.

The CDR3 DNA is TGTGCCACCAGCAGAGATCGGGTGGGGAGGGGCCTCGCCTATGGCTACACCTTC. It translates to CATSRDRVGRGLAYGYTF. This chain links TRBV15 with TRBJ1-2, with D maybe TRBD1 (5 bases). Trimming took off 0 bases at V and 4 bases at J, with 21 bases between the two ends. CDR3 size: 18 residues. Germline V lookup: CDR1 LNHNV, CDR2 YYDKDF (reference sequence). Complete variable domain (other parts from reference TRBV15 and TRBJ1-2): DAMVIQNPRYQVTQFGKPVTLSCSQTLNHNVMYWYQQKSSQAPKLLFHYYDKDFNNEADTPDNFQSRRPNTSFCFLDIRSPGLGDTAMYLCATSRDRVGRGLAYGYTFGSGTRLTVV.

V and J are TRBV11-3 and TRBJ2-2, with a tentative D call TRBD1 (5 bases). This CDR3 has 15 residues. Germline V lookup: CDR1 SGHNT, CDR2 YENEEA. The ends were cut back, 5 bases at V and 0 bases at J, with 10 bases in the middle. CDR3 residues: CASSPSGSNTGELFF. Written as DNA, the CDR3 is TGTGCCAGCAGCCCCTCAGGGTCGAACACCGGGGAGCTGTTTTTT. Drawing the rest from reference TRBV11-3 and TRBJ2-2, the complete variable domain is EAGVVQSPRYKIIEKKQPVAFWCNPISGHNTLYWYLQNLGQGPELLIRYENEEAVDDSQLPKDRFSAERLKGVDSTLKIQPAELGDSAVYLCASSPSGSNTGELFFGEGSRLTVL.

DNA of the CDR3: TGTGCCTGGAGGGCCAGCGGGGGATCCTACAATGAGCAGTTCTTC. Protein: CAWRASGGSYNEQFF. This chain joins TRBV30 and TRBJ2-1; 8 nucleotides align to TRBD2. This CDR3 region has 15 residues. The V gene end was trimmed by 3 bases and the J gene end by 1 base; junction bases not matched to a gene: 5. Germline V gives CDR1 GTSNPN, CDR2 SVGIG (reference sequence).

This clone was observed a handful of times. V gene TRBV30 combines with J gene TRBJ2-7, with D possibly matching TRBD1 (6 bases). Trimming shortened V by 1 base and J by 0 bases, and 13 bases separated the two germline ends. The CDR3 is made up of 15 amino acids. Looked up from germline, CDR1 is GTSNPN and CDR2 is SVGIG (reference sequence). CDR3 DNA: TGTGCCTGGAGTGGACCGGGACACTTCTCCTACGAGCAGTACTTC. This sequence encodes CAWSGPGHFSYEQYF.

This chain uses TRBV18 with TRBJ1-2; 7 nucleotides match TRBD1. The junction had 9 bases not matched to a gene; V was cut back by 3 bases and J by 8 bases. The germline V gene encodes CDR1 KGHSH and CDR2 LQKENI. This CDR3 has 14 residues. CDR3 in DNA: TGTGCCAGCTCACCGGGACAGCCCGAATGGGGCTACACCTTC. It translates to CASSPGQPEWGYTF.